This entry lists 19 T cell receptor beta chains sequenced from one sample in a study of patients and donors after allogeneic stem cell transplantation. TCRdb fed the RT-PCR reads into MiXCR, producing one record per CDR3 protein. The data hold thousands of distinct CDR3 sequences, with about a sixth observed a single time. Material for sequencing was blood, either unsorted or a sorted T cell fraction (not recorded which). Receptors were obtained from a human donor who was either an allogeneic HSCT recipient or a stem cell or donor lymphocyte infusion donor (not recorded which). It is not recorded whose cells these are; they may come from a transplant donor.

This clonotype is judged medium-sized. This chain uses TRBV7-3 with TRBJ2-2; no reliable D call. The V end was cut by 3 bases, the J end by 7 bases, with 3 bases between. Germline V gene data show CDR1 as SGHTA and CDR2 as FQGTGA. The CDR3 loop spans 11 amino acids. In DNA form, the CDR3 reads TGTGCCAGCAGCTTCAACGGGGAGCTGTTTTTT. This codes for CASSFNGELFF.

The V call is TRBV12-3 or TRBV12-4, the J call TRBJ1-1, with a tentative D call TRBD1 (6 bases). The CDR3 runs 13 residues. The V gene lost 5 bases and the J gene lost 1 base, with 8 bases spanning the gap. The CDR3: CASSVQGNTEAFF. The CDR3, as DNA: TGTGCCAGCAGTGTACAGGGGAACACTGAAGCTTTCTTT.

This clonotype was counted a few times. V usage is TRBV15 and J usage is TRBJ2-7, with 7 bases aligning to TRBD1. This CDR3 has 16 residues. V shed 0 bases and J 6 bases; nucleotides not matched to a gene: 11. Germline assignment: CDR1 LNHNV and CDR2 YYDKDF (reference sequence). CDR3 DNA: TGTGCCACCAGCAGAGATCACAGGACAGGATCTACCGAGCAGTACTTC. Protein: CATSRDHRTGSTEQYF.

The chain joins TRBV7-6 to TRBJ2-7; D might be TRBD2 (5 bases). This CDR3 has 15 amino acids. The germline V gene has CDR1 SGHVS and CDR2 FNYEAQ. The germline V and J ends were trimmed by 0 bases and 0 bases, with 9 bases remaining between them. The CDR3 protein is CASSLAEDPSYEQYF. Written as DNA, the CDR3 is TGTGCCAGCAGCTTAGCGGAGGACCCCTCCTACGAGCAGTACTTC.

The J gene is TRBJ2-1, the V gene TRBV7-2; 13 bases agree with TRBD2. V trimming: 2 bases; J trimming: 8 bases; junction bases outside the gene matches: 3. Germline lookup yields CDR1 SGHTA and CDR2 FQGNSA. The CDR3 has 15 amino acids. The CDR3 protein is CASSLRLAGGYEQFF. DNA for the CDR3: TGTGCCAGCAGCTTAAGACTAGCGGGGGGCTATGAGCAGTTCTTC.

This clonotype is medium-sized by share. The rearrangement links TRBV12-3 or TRBV12-4 to TRBJ2-1; no definite D call. This CDR3 is 12 amino acids long. V was clipped by 5 bases and J by 6 bases, with 8 bases between them. DNA of the CDR3: TGTGCCAGCAGTCCCGGGCCCAATGAGCAGTTCTTC. Its translation: CASSPGPNEQFF.

J is TRBJ2-5 and V is TRBV7-8, with a weak D call TRBD1 (5 bases). V was pared by 4 bases and J by 4 bases, with 16 bases between. Germline assignment: CDR1 SGHVS and CDR2 FQNEAQ. The CDR3 consists of 15 residues. Here the CDR3 reads CASSSNRAQGETQYF. CDR3 nucleotides: TGTGCCAGCAGCTCCAACCGGGCCCAGGGAGAGACCCAGTACTTC.

This chain joins TRBV3-1 and TRBJ1-5, with 9 bases fitting TRBD1. The germline V gene has CDR1 LGHDT and CDR2 YNNKEL (reference sequence). V gave up 4 bases and J gave up 6 bases; unmatched junction bases: 1. The CDR3 is 13 amino acids. The CDR3: CASSRDRAQPQHF. CDR3 bases: TGTGCCAGCAGCCGGGACAGGGCTCAGCCCCAGCATTTT. The full variable domain, rest sourced from reference TRBV3-1 and TRBJ1-5, is DTAVSQTPKYLVTQMGNDKSIKCEQNLGHDTMYWYKQDSKKFLKIMFSYNNKELIINETVPNRFSPKSPDKAHLNLHINSLELGDSAVYFCASSRDRAQPQHFGDGTRLSIL.

This clonotype was recorded a few times. This chain uses TRBV28 with TRBJ2-1, with a tentative D call TRBD1 (5 bases). V lost 1 base, J lost 9 bases, and 7 bases lay in between. The CDR3 sequence is 12 residues long. The germline CDR1 and CDR2 sequences are MDHEN and SYDVKM. The CDR3 sequence: CASSLLGVEQFF. The DNA for the CDR3 is TGTGCCAGCAGTTTATTAGGGGTTGAGCAGTTCTTC.

This clonotype was detected a few times. The J gene is TRBJ2-1, the V gene TRBV24-1, with a weak D call TRBD2 (5 bases). Per germline, CDR1 KGHDR and CDR2 SFDVKD. CDR3 size: 16 residues. Between the trimmed V and J ends, which lost 3 bases and 5 bases, there was a span of 16 bases. The CDR3 loop is CATSDPGLGGDNEQFF. The CDR3 nucleotides are TGTGCCACCAGTGATCCCGGACTCGGTGGGGACAATGAGCAGTTCTTC.

This clonotype was counted between two and nine times. The chain employs TRBV7-9 and TRBJ1-2; D gene uncertain. The CDR3 is made up of 14 amino acids. Germline V gene data show CDR1 as SEHNR and CDR2 as FQNEAQ (reference sequence). V lost 1 base and J 4 bases, leaving 10 bases between the germline ends. The CDR3 DNA follows: TGTGCCAGCAGCTTAGATCGGACCGCCTATGGCTACACCTTC. Residues: CASSLDRTAYGYTF.

This clonotype was counted between two and nine times. The rearrangement links TRBV5-1 to TRBJ2-5, with D hard to call. Between the trimmed V and J ends, which lost 3 bases and 6 bases, there was a span of 12 bases. Germline V gives CDR1 SGHRS, CDR2 YFSETQ. The CDR3 extends over 13 amino acids. CDR3 bases: TGCGCCAGCAGCTCCGAAACGGTGAAGACCCAGTACTTC. Translated: CASSSETVKTQYF.

The rearrangement joins TRBV5-1 to TRBJ1-2, with 8 bases aligning to TRBD1. The CDR3 covers 14 residues. Germline V lookup: CDR1 SGHRS, CDR2 YFSETQ. V lost 4 bases to trimming and J lost 4 bases; unmatched junction nucleotides: 6. The CDR3 is CASSVTGDSYGYTF. In DNA form, the CDR3 reads TGCGCCAGCAGCGTGACAGGGGATAGCTATGGCTACACCTTC.

The rearrangement joins TRBV12-3 or TRBV12-4 to TRBJ1-2, with TRBD1 identical over 8 bases. V lost 3 bases and J lost 5; bases outside the gene matches: 11. The CDR3 extends over 16 amino acids. CDR3 sequence: CASSLRVDRGGYGYTF. CDR3 in DNA: TGTGCCAGCAGTTTGAGGGTCGACAGGGGTGGATATGGCTACACCTTC.

In its sample, this clonotype is medium-sized. CDR3 loop: CASSLRTYEQYF. CDR3 nucleotides: TGTGCCAGCAGTTTGAGAACTTACGAGCAGTACTTC. V usage is TRBV12-3 or TRBV12-4 and J usage is TRBJ2-7, with D hard to call. The V end lost 3 bases, the J end lost 4 bases, and 7 bases lay between the germline ends. The CDR3 extends over 12 amino acids.

This clonotype was observed a few times. The V gene is TRBV10-3, the J gene TRBJ2-5; D is ambiguous. The V gene's germline CDR1 is ENHRY and CDR2 SYGVKD. This CDR3 contains 12 residues. V was cut by 4 bases and J by 7 bases, with 10 bases left in between. CDR3 sequence reads: CAISGVVGTQYF. Here the CDR3 DNA reads TGTGCCATCAGTGGGGTCGTTGGGACCCAGTACTTC.

In its sample, this clonotype was seen a few times. This rearrangement joins TRBV6-1 to TRBJ1-1; D is unclear. CDR3 length: 13 residues. Germline assignment: CDR1 MNHNS and CDR2 SASEGT. The V gene lost 6 bases and the J gene lost 2 bases, with 10 bases spanning the gap. CDR3 nucleotides: TGTGCCAGCAGGAAAGCCTTCAACACTGAAGCTTTCTTT. Amino acids: CASRKAFNTEAFF.

The gene calls are TRBV6-5 and TRBJ1-1, with D possibly being TRBD1 (6 bases). The CDR3 length is 13 residues. Germline-derived CDR1 and CDR2 are MNHEY and SVGAGI. V lost 6 bases to trimming and J lost 3 bases, with 11 bases between them. In DNA, the CDR3 is TGTGCCAGCAGCCGCGAGGGGGACACTGAAGCTTTCTTT. Translated, it gives CASSREGDTEAFF.

The chain joins TRBV5-1 to TRBJ2-1, with 9 bases lining up with TRBD2. Germline lookup yields CDR1 SGHRS and CDR2 YFSETQ. The junction had 10 bases not matched to a gene; V was cut back by 4 bases and J by 8 bases. The CDR3 covers 15 residues. The CDR3 region is CASSRLAESSDEQFF. In DNA form, the CDR3 reads TGCGCCAGCAGCAGACTAGCGGAGTCGAGTGATGAGCAGTTCTTC.